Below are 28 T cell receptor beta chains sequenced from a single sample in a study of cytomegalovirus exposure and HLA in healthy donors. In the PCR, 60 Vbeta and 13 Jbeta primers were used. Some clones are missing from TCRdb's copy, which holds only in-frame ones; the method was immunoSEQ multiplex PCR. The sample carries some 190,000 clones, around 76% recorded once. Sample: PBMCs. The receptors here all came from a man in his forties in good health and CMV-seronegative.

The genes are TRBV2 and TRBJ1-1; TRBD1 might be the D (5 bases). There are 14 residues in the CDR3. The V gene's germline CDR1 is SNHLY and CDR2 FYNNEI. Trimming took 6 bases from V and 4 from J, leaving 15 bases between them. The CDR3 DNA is TGTGCCAGCAGAGGCCCAGGGAGGGGCACTGAAGCTTTCTTT. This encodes CASRGPGRGTEAFF.

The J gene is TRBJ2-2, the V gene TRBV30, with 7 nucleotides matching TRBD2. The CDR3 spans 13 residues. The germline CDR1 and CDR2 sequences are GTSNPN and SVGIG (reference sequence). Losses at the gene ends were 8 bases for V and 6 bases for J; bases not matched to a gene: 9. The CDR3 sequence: CARGEGLPGELFF. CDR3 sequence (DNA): TGTGCCCGTGGGGAGGGTTTACCCGGGGAGCTGTTTTTT. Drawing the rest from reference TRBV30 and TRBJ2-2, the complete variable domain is SQTIHQWPATLVQPVGSPLSLECTVEGTSNPNLYWYRQAAGRGLQLLFYSVGIGQISSEVPQNLSASRPQDRQFILSSKKLLLSDSGFYLCARGEGLPGELFFGEGSRLTVL.

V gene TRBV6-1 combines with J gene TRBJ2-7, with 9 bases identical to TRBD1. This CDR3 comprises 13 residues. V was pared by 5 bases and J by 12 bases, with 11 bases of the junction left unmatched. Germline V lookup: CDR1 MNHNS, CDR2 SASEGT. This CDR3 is CASSFNRDREGYF. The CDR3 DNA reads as TGTGCCAGCAGTTTTAACCGGGACAGGGAGGGGTACTTC.

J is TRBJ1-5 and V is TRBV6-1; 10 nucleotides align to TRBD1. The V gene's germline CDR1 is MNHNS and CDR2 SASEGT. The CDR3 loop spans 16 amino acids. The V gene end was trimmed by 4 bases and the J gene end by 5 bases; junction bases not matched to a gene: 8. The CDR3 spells CASSGGFGTGDQPQHF. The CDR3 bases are TGTGCCAGCAGTGGGGGGTTCGGGACAGGGGATCAGCCCCAGCATTTT.

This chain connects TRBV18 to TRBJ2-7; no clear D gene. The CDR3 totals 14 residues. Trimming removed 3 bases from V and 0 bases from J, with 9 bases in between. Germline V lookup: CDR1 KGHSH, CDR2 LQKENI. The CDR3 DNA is TGTGCCAGCTCACCCCAGGCGAGCTCCTACGAGCAGTACTTC. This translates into CASSPQASSYEQYF. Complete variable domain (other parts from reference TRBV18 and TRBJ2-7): NAGVMQNPRHLVRRRGQEARLRCSPMKGHSHVYWYRQLPEEGLKFMVYLQKENIIDESGMPKERFSAEFPKEGPSILRIQQVVRGDSAAYFCASSPQASSYEQYFGPGTRLTVT.

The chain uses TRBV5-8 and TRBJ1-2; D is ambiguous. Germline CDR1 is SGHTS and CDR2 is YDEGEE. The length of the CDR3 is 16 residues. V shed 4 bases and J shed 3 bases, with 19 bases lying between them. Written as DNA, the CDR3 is TGTGCCAGCAGCCCTGCCCCCGATGCGCTCCACTATGGCTACACCTTC. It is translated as CASSPAPDALHYGYTF.

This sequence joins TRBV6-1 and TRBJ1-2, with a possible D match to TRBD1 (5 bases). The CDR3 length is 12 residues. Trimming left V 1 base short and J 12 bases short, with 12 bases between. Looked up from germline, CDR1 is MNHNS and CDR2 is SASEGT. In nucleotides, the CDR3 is TGTGCCAGCAGTGAAGAGTACAGGAGGGACACCTTC. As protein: CASSEEYRRDTF.

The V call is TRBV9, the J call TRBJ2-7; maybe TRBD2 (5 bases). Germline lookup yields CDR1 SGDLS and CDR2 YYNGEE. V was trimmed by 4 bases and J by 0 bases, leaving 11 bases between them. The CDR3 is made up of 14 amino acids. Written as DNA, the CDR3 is TGTGCCAGCAGCTCCCTAGGGAGCTCCTACGAGCAGTACTTC. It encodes CASSSLGSSYEQYF.

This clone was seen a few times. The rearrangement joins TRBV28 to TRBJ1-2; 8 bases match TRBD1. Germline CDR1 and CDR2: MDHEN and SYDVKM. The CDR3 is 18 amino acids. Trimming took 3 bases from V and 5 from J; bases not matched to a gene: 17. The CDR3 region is CASSFRAGLRDRRYGYTF. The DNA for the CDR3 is TGTGCCAGCAGTTTTAGAGCGGGTCTCCGGGACAGGCGGTATGGCTACACCTTC.

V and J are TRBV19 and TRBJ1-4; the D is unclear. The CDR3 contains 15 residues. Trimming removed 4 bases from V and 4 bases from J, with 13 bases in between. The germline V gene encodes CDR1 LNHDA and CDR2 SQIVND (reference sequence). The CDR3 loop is CASSTYSTGNEKLFF. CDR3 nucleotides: TGTGCCAGTAGTACATACTCTACGGGTAATGAAAAACTGTTTTTT.

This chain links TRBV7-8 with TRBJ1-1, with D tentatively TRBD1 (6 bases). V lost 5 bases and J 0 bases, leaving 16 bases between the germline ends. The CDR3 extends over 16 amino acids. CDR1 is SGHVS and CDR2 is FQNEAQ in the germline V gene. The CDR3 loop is CASSLQGPPMNTEAFF. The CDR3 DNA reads TGTGCCAGCAGCCTACAGGGACCCCCCATGAACACTGAAGCTTTCTTT.

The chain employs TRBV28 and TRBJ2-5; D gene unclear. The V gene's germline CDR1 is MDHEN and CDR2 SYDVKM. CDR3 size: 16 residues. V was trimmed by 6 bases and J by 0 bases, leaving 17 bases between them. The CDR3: CASRARSLQYQETQYF. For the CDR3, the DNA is TGTGCCAGCAGGGCTAGATCCCTCCAGTACCAAGAGACCCAGTACTTC.

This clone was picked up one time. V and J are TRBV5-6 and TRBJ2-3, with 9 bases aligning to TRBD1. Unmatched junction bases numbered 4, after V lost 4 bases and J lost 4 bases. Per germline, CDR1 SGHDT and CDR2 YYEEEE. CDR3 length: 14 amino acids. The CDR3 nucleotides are TGTGCCAGCAGCAAACGACAGGGGGCAGATACGCAGTATTTT. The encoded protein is CASSKRQGADTQYF.

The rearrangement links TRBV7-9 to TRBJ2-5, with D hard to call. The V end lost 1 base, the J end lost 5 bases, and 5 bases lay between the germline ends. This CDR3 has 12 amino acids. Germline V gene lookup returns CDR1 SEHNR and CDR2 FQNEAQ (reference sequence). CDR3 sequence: CASSLVRETQYF. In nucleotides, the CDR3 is TGTGCCAGCAGCTTAGTGCGGGAGACCCAGTACTTC.

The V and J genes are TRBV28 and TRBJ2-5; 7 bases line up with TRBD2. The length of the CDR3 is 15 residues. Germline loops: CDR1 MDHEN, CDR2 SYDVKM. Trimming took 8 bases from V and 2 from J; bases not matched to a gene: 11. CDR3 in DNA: TGTGCCAGCGCCACTCGACTAGCCGATCAAGAGACCCAGTACTTC. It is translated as CASATRLADQETQYF.

The CDR3 coding sequence is TGTGCCAGCAGTTACTCCTATGAGCAGTTCTTC. Encoded protein: CASSYSYEQFF. This sequence joins TRBV6-5 and TRBJ2-1; D not certain. The CDR3 has 11 residues. Germline V gene data show CDR1 as MNHEY and CDR2 as SVGAGI. The V end lost 0 bases, the J end lost 8 bases, and 2 bases lay between the germline ends.

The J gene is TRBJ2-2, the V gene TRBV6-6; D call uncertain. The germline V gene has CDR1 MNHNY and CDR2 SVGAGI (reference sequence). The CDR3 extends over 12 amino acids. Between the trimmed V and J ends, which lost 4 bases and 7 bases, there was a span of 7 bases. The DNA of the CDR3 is TGTGCCAGCAGTTTAGTCTACGGGGAGCTGTTTTTT. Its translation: CASSLVYGELFF.

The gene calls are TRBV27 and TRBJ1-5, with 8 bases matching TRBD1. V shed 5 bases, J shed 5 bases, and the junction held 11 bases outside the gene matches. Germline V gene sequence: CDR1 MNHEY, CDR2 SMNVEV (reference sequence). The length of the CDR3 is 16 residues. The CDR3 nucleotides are TGTGCCAGCAGTCACCACGGACAGGGTAGTGATCAGCCCCAGCATTTT. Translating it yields CASSHHGQGSDQPQHF.

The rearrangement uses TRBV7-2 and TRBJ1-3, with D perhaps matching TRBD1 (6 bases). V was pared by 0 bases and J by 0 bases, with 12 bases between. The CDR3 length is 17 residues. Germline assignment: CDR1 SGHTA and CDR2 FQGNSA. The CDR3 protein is CASSLASGTRSGNTIYF. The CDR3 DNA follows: TGTGCCAGCAGCTTAGCGAGCGGGACACGCTCTGGAAACACCATATATTTT.

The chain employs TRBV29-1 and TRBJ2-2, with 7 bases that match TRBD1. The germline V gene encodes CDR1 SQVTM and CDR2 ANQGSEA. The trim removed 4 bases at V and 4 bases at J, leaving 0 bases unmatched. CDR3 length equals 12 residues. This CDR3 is CSVGQGTGELFF. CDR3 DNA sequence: TGCAGCGTTGGACAGGGCACCGGGGAGCTGTTTTTT.

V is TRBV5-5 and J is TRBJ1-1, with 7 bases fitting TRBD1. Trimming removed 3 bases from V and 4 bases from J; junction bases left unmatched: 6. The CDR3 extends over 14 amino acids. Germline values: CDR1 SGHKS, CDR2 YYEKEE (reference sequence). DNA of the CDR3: TGTGCCAGCAGCTCTACCGGGACAGCCACTGAAGCTTTCTTT. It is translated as CASSSTGTATEAFF.

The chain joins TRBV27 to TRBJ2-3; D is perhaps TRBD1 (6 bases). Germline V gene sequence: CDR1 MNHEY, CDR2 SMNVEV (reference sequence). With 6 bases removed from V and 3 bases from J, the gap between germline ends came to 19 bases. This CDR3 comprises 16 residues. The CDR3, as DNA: TGTGCCAGCAGCCCCTCTCCGGGCAGGGGTACAGATACGCAGTATTTT. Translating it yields CASSPSPGRGTDTQYF.

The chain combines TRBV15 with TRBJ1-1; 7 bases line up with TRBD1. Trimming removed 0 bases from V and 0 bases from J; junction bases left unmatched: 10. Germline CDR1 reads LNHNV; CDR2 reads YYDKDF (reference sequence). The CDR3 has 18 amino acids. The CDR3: CATSREELQGLMNTEAFF. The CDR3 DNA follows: TGTGCCACCAGCAGAGAAGAGCTACAGGGGCTAATGAACACTGAAGCTTTCTTT.

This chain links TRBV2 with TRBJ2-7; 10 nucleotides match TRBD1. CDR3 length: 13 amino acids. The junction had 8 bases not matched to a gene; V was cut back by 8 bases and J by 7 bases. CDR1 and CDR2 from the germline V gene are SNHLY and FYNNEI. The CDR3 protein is CASGRQGAREQYF. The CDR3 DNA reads TGTGCCAGCGGACGACAGGGGGCGCGTGAGCAGTACTTC.

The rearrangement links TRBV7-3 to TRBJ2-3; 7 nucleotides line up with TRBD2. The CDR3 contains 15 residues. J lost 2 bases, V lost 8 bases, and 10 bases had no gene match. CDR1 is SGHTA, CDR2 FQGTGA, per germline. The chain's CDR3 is CASAATGTNTDTQYF. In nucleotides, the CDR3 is TGTGCCAGCGCCGCGACCGGGACTAACACAGATACGCAGTATTTT.

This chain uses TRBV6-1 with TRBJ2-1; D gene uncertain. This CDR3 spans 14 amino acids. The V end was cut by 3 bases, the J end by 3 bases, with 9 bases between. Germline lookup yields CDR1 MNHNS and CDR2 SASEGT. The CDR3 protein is CASSEERFYNEQFF. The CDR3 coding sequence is TGTGCCAGCAGTGAGGAGAGGTTCTACAATGAGCAGTTCTTC.

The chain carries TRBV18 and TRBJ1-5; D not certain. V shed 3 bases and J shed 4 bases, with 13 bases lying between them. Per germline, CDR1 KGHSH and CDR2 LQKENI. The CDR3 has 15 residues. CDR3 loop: CASSPLAAGNQPQHF. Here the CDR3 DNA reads TGTGCCAGCTCACCGTTGGCAGCGGGAAATCAGCCCCAGCATTTT.

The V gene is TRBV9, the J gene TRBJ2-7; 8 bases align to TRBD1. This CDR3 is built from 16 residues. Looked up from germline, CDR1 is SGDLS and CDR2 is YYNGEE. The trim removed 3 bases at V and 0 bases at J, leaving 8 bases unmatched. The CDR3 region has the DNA TGTGCCAGCAGCGGTCACAGGGGGGTAGGCTCCTACGAGCAGTACTTC. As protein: CASSGHRGVGSYEQYF.